The clone carrying this T cell receptor (beta chain) was observed a handful of times. The antigen remains unidentified. Germline and junction disagree at one end, which may indicate a read error. The CDR3 loop spans 15 amino acids. Germline CDR1 MNHNY, CDR2 SVGAGI (reference sequence). The study isolated at least 6.5 million PBMCs from each sample. This sample is drawn from a study of blood T cells in healthy people across ages. Study results and limitations: Roughly linear declines in TCR beta diversity per million T cells occurred with age.

Through a sample-barcoded 5' primer and a J-beta primer mix, a second PCR was run for roughly 6 to 11 cycles. TCRdb independently ran MiXCR on the 5' RACE reads; one entry per CDR3 protein. Of over 750,000 distinct CDR3 sequences listed, just under 25% are singletons. These data also formed part of another study, on T cells of mothers and their children. That paper adds: Input to cDNA synthesis comprised all extracted RNA, at a ratio of approximately 1.4 ug per 15 ul.

The rearrangement uses TRBV6-6 and TRBJ2-1, with a weak D call TRBD2 (6 bases). The receptor was derived from a boy aged 5-17 years in good health. Sequenced material: blood. CDR3 sequence (DNA): TGTGCCAGCAGTTACCGGGGGAGCTCCTACAATGAGCAGTCCTTC. This codes for CASSYRGSSYNEQSF.